This T cell receptor (beta chain) was profiled in a study of T-cell memory formation after mild COVID-19. Study observations and caveats: Among clones peaking at day 37 in the second wave, SARS-CoV-2 specificity remained unconfirmed.

The CDR3 length is 12 residues. Germline V gene lookup returns CDR1 SEHNR and CDR2 FQNEAQ (reference sequence). Trimming removed 3 bases at V and 11 bases at J, with 11 bases between. In regard to this clonotype: Its antigen is not known.

TCRdb redid the calling of the 5' RACE reads with MiXCR, one entry per CDR3 protein. The table lists a few hundred thousand distinct CDR3 sequences, about 24% of them singletons. The material sequenced was PBMCs or a T cell subset sorted from them (not recorded which). This chain uses TRBV7-9 with TRBJ2-1; D gene unclear. This receptor was identified in an adult woman who had mild COVID-19 (a few samples of this study predate the infection). Cell type and time point are not known. CDR3 in DNA: TGTGCCAGCAGCTTTCGGGCCCCTAAGCAGTTCTTC. It encodes CASSFRAPKQFF.